This T cell receptor beta chain was found in a study of blood T cells in healthy people across ages (dated by TCRdb to the mid-2010s). In terms of the full investigation: In model experiments, template switching captured about one uniquely barcoded TCR beta cDNA molecule for every two T cells. Two additional independent replicas of 1 million unique cDNA reads from the same blood draw were analyzed for two donors (one aged 18 to 30 and one aged 80 or older). The study measured age-related changes in TCR beta repertoire diversity using deep sequencing normalized with unique cDNA molecular identifiers. To avoid experimental bias, donors of different ages were randomly spread across the sequencing lanes. The donors were divided into four age groups: young (average around 15 years), middle-aged (about 39), aged (approximately 62) and long-lived (82). Study-wide findings and limitations: Because the CMV infection status of the donors was unknown, age-related changes in expanded clonotypes may potentially have been confounded. A strong correlation was found between observed TCR beta diversity and the percentage of naive T cells measured by flow cytometry. Compared with the aged group, the long-lived group had more naive CD4+ T cells, fewer expanded clones and increased TCR diversity, a pattern suggesting age selection. As age increased, observed TCR beta diversity per million T cells dropped in a roughly linear way, and a significant reduction was already evident by age approximately 40. Estimates of total diversity based on one million sequenced T cells were considered lower bounds and underestimates. Conclusive comparison of naive and antigen-experienced compartments was prevented by the profiling of bulk unsorted PBMCs.

Comments on this clonotype: The target of this receptor is not known. One base away there is no much larger clone; base qualities are not given.

The junction carries 16 bases between V and J, which are trimmed by 1 base and 5 bases respectively. The CDR3 covers 16 residues, taking in both the cysteine and the phenylalanine. Just the 48-base CDR3 DNA is kept, in frame starting at base 1. CDR1 and CDR2 (SGHTA, FQGNSA) derive from the germline V gene. Library preparation used 5' RACE. These reads were obtained on an Illumina HiSeq 2500. A second PCR of about 6 to 11 cycles was performed with a sample-barcoded 5' primer and a J-beta primer mix. Each TCR beta cDNA molecule received a unique molecular identifier from a template-switch 5' adaptor carrying 12 random nucleotides. Each sample yielded at least 3 million CDR3-containing paired-end reads. First-strand cDNA synthesis was performed from all RNA using the Mint cDNA synthesis kit, with priming by a TRBC-specific oligonucleotide. Following uracil-DNA glycosylase treatment, all cDNA underwent a first 18-cycle PCR with the universal primers M1SS and BC2_uni_R. Processing in the source paper ran as follows. Each sample was normalized by randomly selecting 1 million high-quality reads, each carrying a distinct molecular identifier. Instead of being binned into consensus sequences, reads that shared molecular identifiers were thrown out. MiTCR, set to a Q25 quality threshold and the strictest error-elimination algorithm, was used for CDR3 identification, clonotype clustering and error correction. Lower-bound total TCR beta diversity was estimated with a nonparametric unseen species model using Euler transformation. TCRdb cleaned the public reads at Q25 with fastp, built clones with MiXCR and kept in-frame beta chains. Here each entry gathers all rows of one CDR3 protein and keeps the most common genes and DNA. Here the V and J calls rest on TCRdb's processing, not on the authors' analysis. The sample records almost 800,000 distinct CDR3 sequences, roughly 64% of which are singletons. About 20% of the sample belongs to the ten largest clones.

The approximately 41 donors, aged 6 to 90 years, were systemically healthy Caucasian individuals from Russia. Approximately 9.3 milliliters of peripheral blood were collected from each donor into EDTA-treated Vacutainer tubes. PBMCs were isolated by Ficoll-Paque density-gradient centrifugation, with at least 6.5 million obtained per sample. Trizol reagent was used to extract total RNA from the PBMCs, yielding at least 6 micrograms per sample. The percentages of naive CD45RAhigh/CD27high T cells were determined by flow cytometry on a PBMC aliquot from every donor. The TCR was taken from a man in his thirties or forties in good health. This chain is built from TRBV7-2 and TRBJ2-3, with the D gene too uncertain to name. Sequencing was performed on blood. This receptor has the CDR3 CASSLVTSAREDTQYF. The nucleotides read TGTGCCAGCAGCTTAGTGACAAGCGCTAGGGAAGATACGCAGTATTTT.